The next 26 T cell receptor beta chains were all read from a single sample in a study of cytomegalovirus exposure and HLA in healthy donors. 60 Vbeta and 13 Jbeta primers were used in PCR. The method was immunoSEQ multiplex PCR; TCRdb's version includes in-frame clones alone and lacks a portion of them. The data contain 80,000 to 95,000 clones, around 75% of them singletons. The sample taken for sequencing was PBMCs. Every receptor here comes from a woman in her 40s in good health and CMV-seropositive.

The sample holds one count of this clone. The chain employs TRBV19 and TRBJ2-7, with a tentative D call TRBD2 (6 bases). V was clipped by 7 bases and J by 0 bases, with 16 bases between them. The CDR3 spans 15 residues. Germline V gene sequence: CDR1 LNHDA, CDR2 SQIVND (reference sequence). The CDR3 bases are TGTGCCAGTACCTTTTCGGCAGCGGGCTCCTACGAGCAGTACTTC. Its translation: CASTFSAAGSYEQYF.

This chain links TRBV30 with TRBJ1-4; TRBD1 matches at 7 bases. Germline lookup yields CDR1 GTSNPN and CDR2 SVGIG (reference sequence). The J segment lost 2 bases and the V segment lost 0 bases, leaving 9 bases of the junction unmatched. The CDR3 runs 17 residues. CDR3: CAWSVKLPQGTNEKLFF. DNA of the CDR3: TGTGCCTGGAGTGTAAAGCTCCCACAGGGGACTAATGAAAAACTGTTTTTT.

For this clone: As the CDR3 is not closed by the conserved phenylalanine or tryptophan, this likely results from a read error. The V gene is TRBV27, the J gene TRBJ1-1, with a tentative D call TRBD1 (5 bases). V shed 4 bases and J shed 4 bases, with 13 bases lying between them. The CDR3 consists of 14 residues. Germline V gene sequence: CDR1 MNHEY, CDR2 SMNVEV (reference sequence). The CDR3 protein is CASSSMGPSTEAFV. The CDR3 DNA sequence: TGTGCCAGCAGTTCCATGGGGCCGAGCACTGAAGCTTTCGTT.

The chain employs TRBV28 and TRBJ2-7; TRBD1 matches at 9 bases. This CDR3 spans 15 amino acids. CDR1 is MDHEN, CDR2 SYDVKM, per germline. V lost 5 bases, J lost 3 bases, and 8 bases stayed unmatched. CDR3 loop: CASSISGTGFYEQYF. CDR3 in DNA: TGTGCCAGCAGTATTTCCGGGACAGGGTTCTACGAGCAGTACTTC.

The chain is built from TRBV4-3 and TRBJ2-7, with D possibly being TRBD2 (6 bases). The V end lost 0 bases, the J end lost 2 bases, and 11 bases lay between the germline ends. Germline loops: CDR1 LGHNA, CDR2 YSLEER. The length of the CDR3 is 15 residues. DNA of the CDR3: TGCGCCAGCAGCCAAGACGGGACGGGGGCCTACGAGCAGTACTTC. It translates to CASSQDGTGAYEQYF.

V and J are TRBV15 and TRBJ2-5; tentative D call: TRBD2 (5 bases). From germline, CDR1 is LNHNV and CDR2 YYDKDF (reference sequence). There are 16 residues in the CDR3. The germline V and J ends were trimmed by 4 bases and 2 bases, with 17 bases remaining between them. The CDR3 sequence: CATSTGSVGKQETQYF. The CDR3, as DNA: TGTGCCACCAGCACTGGTAGCGTTGGGAAACAAGAGACCCAGTACTTC.

Here the CDR3 DNA reads TGTGCCAGCAGCTCAGGGTGGGAGCAGTACTTC. This sequence encodes CASSSGWEQYF. The chain couples TRBV7-9 to TRBJ2-7; weak D call: TRBD1 (5 bases). Germline V gene sequence: CDR1 SEHNR, CDR2 FQNEAQ (reference sequence). CDR3 length equals 11 residues. V dropped 4 bases and J dropped 7 bases, with 8 bases sitting between them.

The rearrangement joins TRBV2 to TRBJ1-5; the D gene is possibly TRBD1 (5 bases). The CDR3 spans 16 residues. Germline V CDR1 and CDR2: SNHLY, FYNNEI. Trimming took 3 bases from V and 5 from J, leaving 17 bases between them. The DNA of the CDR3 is TGTGCCAGCAGTGACCCAACAGGCGTCCCTTATCAGCCCCAGCATTTT. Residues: CASSDPTGVPYQPQHF.

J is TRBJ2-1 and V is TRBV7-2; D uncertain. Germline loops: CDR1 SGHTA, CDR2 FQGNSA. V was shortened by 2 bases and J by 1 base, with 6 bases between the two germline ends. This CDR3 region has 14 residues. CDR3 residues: CASSLQASYNEQFF. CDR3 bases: TGTGCCAGCAGCTTACAGGCATCCTACAATGAGCAGTTCTTC.

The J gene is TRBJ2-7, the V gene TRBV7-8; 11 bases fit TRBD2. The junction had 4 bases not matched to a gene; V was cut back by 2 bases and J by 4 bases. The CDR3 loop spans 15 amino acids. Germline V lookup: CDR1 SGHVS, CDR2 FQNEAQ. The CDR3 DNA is TGTGCCAGCAGCTTATTTGGGACTAGCGGTTACGAGCAGTACTTC. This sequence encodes CASSLFGTSGYEQYF.

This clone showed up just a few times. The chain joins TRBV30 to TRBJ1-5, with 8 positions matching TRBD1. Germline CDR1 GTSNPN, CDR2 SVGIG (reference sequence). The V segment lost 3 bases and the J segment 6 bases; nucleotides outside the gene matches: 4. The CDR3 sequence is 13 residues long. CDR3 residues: CAWSPRGLQPQHF. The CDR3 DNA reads TGTGCCTGGAGCCCCAGGGGGCTTCAGCCCCAGCATTTT.

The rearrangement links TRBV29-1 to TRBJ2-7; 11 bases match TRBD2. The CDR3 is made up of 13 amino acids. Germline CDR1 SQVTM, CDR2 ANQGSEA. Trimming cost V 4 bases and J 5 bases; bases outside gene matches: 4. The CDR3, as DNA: TGCAGCGTTGTAGCGGGAGGGCCGAACGAGCAGTACTTC. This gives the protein CSVVAGGPNEQYF.

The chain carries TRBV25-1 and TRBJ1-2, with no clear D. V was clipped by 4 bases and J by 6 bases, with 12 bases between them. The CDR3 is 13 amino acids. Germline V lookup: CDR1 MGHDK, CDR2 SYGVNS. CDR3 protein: CASSVIPGDGYTF. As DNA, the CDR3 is TGTGCCAGCAGTGTGATCCCCGGGGATGGCTACACCTTC.

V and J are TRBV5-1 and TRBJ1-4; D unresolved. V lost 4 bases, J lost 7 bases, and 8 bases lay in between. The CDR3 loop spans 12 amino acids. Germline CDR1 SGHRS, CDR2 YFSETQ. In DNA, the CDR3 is TGCGCCAGCAGCGCGACAAGTGAAAAACTGTTTTTT. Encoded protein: CASSATSEKLFF.

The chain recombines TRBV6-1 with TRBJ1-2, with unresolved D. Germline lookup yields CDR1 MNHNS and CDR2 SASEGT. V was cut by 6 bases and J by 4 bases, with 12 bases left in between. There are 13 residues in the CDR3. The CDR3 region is CASRLTDGYGYTF. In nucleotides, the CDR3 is TGTGCCAGCAGGTTAACAGACGGCTATGGCTACACCTTC.

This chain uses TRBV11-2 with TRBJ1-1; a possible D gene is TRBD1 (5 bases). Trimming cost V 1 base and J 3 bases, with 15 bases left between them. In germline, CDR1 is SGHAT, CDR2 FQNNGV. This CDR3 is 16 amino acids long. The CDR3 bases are TGTGCCAGCAGCTTAGGTACAGACAGATTTCACACTGAAGCTTTCTTT. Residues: CASSLGTDRFHTEAFF.

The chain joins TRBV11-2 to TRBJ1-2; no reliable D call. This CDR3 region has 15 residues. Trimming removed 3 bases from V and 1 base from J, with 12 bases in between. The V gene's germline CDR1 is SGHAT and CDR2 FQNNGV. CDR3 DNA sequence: TGTGCCAGCAGCTTTACAGAGAAGATTAACTATGGCTACACCTTC. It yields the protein CASSFTEKINYGYTF.

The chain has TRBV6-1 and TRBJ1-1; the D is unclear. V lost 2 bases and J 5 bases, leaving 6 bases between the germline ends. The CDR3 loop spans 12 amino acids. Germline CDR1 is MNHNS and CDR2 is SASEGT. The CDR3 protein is CASSELETEAFF. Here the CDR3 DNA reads TGTGCCAGCAGTGAACTAGAGACTGAAGCTTTCTTT.

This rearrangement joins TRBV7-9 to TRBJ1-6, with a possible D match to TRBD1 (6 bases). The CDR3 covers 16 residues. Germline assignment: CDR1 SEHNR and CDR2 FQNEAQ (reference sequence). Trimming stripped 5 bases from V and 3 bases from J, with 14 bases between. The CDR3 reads CASSPRGGGYNSPLHF. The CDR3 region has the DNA TGTGCCAGCAGCCCCCGGGGAGGGGGCTATAATTCACCCCTCCACTTT.

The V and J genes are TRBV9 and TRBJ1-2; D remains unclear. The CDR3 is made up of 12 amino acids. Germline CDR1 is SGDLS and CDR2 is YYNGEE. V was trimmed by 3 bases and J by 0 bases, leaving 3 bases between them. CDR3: CASSAANYGYTF. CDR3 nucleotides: TGTGCCAGCAGCGCGGCTAACTATGGCTACACCTTC.

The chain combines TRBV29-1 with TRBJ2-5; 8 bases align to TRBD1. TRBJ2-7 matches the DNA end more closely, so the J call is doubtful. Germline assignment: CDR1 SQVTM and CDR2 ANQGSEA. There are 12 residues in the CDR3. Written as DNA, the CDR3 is TGCAGCGGAGGGGGGACAGGCTACGAGCAGTACTTC. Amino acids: CSGGGTGYEQYF.

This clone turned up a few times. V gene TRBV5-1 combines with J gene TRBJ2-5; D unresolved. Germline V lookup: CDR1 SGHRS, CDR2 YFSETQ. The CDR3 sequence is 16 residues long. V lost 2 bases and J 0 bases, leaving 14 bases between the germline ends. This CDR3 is CASSLPTSSNQETQYF. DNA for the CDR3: TGCGCCAGCAGCTTACCGACATCCAGCAACCAAGAGACCCAGTACTTC.

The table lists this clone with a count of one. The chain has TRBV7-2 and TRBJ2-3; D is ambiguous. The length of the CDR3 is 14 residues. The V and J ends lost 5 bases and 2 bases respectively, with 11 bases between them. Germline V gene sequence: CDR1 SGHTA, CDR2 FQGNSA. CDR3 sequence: CASSSSRTTDTQYF. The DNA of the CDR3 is TGTGCCAGCAGCAGTAGCAGAACCACAGATACGCAGTATTTT.

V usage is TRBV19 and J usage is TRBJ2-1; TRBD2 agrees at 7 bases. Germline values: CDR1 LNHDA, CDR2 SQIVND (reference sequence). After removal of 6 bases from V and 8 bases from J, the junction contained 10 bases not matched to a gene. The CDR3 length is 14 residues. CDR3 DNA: TGTGCCAGTAGCAATACACTAGCGACCTATGAGCAGTTCTTC. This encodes CASSNTLATYEQFF.

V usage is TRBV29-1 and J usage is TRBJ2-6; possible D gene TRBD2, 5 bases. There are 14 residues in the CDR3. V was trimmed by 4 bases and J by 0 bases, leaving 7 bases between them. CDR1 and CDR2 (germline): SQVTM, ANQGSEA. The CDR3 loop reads CSVVAISGANVLTF. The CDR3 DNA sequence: TGCAGCGTTGTAGCGATCTCTGGGGCCAACGTCCTGACTTTC.

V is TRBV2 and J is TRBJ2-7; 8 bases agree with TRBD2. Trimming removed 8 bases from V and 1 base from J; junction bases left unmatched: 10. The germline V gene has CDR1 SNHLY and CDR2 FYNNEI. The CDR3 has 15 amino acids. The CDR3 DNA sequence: TGTGCCAGCGGGTCTGGACTAGCTGTTTCCTACGAGCAGTACTTC. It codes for CASGSGLAVSYEQYF.